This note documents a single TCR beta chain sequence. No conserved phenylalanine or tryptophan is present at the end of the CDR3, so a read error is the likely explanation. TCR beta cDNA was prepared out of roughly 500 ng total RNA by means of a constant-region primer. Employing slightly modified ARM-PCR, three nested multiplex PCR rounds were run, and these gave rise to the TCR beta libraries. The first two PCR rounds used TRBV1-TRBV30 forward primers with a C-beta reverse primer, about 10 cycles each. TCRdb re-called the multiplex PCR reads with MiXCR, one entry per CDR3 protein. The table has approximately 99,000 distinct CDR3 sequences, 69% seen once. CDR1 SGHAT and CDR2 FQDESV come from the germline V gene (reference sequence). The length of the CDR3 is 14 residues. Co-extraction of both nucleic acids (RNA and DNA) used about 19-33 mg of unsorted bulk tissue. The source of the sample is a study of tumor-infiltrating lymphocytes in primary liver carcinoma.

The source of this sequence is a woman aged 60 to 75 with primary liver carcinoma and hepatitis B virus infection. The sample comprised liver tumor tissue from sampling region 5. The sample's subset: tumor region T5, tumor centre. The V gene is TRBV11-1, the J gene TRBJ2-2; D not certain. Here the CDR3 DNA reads TGTGCCAGTAGACCGAGCCCTGACACGGGGGAGCTGTTTTTA. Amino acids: CASRPSPDTGELFL.